Presented here are 5 T cell receptor beta chains from one specimen sequenced in a study of response to subunit inactivated influenza vaccine. TCRdb reanalysed the RT-PCR reads using MiXCR and keeps one entry per CDR3 protein. Of around 790,000 distinct CDR3 sequences in the sample, roughly 20% were seen once. The sample here was PBMCs from blood, taken 4 to 6 days after vaccination. These receptor sequences come from a man aged 50 to 59 who received an inactivated influenza vaccine.

This clonotype occurred a few times. The rearrangement links TRBV20-1 to TRBJ1-5; D perhaps matches TRBD1 (6 bases). The CDR3 has 17 amino acids. V lost 2 bases to trimming and J lost 0 bases, with 17 bases between them. Germline values: CDR1 DFQATT, CDR2 SNEGSKA (reference sequence). The CDR3 bases are TGCAGTGCTAGACCGCCCGGGGGCGCAGGTAGCAATCAGCCCCAGCATTTT. Protein: CSARPPGGAGSNQPQHF.

This clonotype was picked up many times. This chain links TRBV5-1 with TRBJ2-3; no clear D gene. In germline, CDR1 is SGHRS, CDR2 YFSETQ. The V and J ends lost 7 bases and 1 base respectively, with 10 bases between them. The CDR3 is 13 residues long. The CDR3 nucleotides are TGCGCCAGCGGGCGAAGGGGCACAGATACGCAGTATTTT. Amino acids: CASGRRGTDTQYF.

This clonotype was detected once. This sequence joins TRBV19 and TRBJ2-7; D remains ambiguous. The ends were cut back, 4 bases at V and 2 bases at J, with 9 bases in the middle. The CDR3 consists of 13 residues. The germline V gene has CDR1 LNHDA and CDR2 SQIVND (reference sequence). CDR3 sequence (DNA): TGTGCCAGTAGTAAACCCCGACCCTACGAGCAGTACTTC. This codes for CASSKPRPYEQYF.

This clonotype was counted a single time. J is TRBJ2-1 and V is TRBV3-1; the match to TRBD2 covers 12 bases. J gave up 0 bases and V 0 bases, and 9 bases lay outside the gene matches. CDR1 and CDR2 (germline): LGHDT, YNNKEL (reference sequence). The CDR3 consists of 20 residues. As DNA, the CDR3 is TGTGCCAGCAGCCAAGATTCACTAGCGGGAGGCCGGAGCTCCTACAATGAGCAGTTCTTC. This sequence encodes CASSQDSLAGGRSSYNEQFF.

This sequence joins TRBV15 and TRBJ1-1; no definite D call. The CDR3 length is 13 residues. V lost 1 base and J 3 bases, leaving 6 bases between the germline ends. Germline-derived CDR1 and CDR2 are LNHNV and YYDKDF (reference sequence). This CDR3 is CATSRAPYTEAFF. In DNA form, the CDR3 reads TGTGCCACCAGCAGAGCCCCGTACACTGAAGCTTTCTTT.